One and the same sample provided the 27 T cell receptor beta chains below, sequenced in a study of blood T cell repertoires in COVID-19. Clones were sequenced by immunoSEQ multiplex PCR, and TCRdb holds only the in-frame ones, with some missing. Of over 70,000 clones in the sample, nearly 90% were seen once. Material: peripheral blood. The receptors were gathered from a woman older than 75 with active or convalescent COVID-19.

The chain links TRBV29-1 to TRBJ2-2; D not resolved. The CDR3 spans 15 residues. The germline V gene has CDR1 SQVTM and CDR2 ANQGSEA. Trimming shortened V by 5 bases and J by 3 bases, and 16 bases separated the two germline ends. CDR3 sequence (DNA): TGCAGCGTTTTTACCCCTTTATTAGACACCGGGGAGCTGTTTTTT. Its translation is CSVFTPLLDTGELFF.

This chain uses TRBV2 with TRBJ2-3; the match to TRBD2 covers 13 bases. Germline CDR1 SNHLY, CDR2 FYNNEI. Losses at the gene ends were 0 bases for V and 4 bases for J; bases not matched to a gene: 4. The length of the CDR3 is 17 residues. In DNA form, the CDR3 reads TGTGCCAGCAGTGAAGCCAAGACTAGCGGGAGGTCAGATACGCAGTATTTT. Translating gives CASSEAKTSGRSDTQYF.

The chain carries TRBV5-1 and TRBJ2-2; weak D call: TRBD1 (7 bases). This CDR3 has 17 residues. Germline CDR1 is SGHRS and CDR2 is YFSETQ. Trimming took off 4 bases at V and 4 bases at J, with 20 bases between the two ends. The CDR3: CASSPGAGGSFTGELFF. The CDR3 region has the DNA TGCGCCAGCAGCCCGGGGGCAGGGGGGTCCTTCACCGGGGAGCTGTTTTTT.

The J gene is TRBJ2-5, the V gene TRBV28; D is possibly TRBD2 (6 bases). The CDR3 length is 14 residues. Germline CDR1 and CDR2: MDHEN and SYDVKM. V shed 5 bases and J shed 5 bases, with 15 bases lying between them. The CDR3 nucleotides read TGTGCCAGCAGTCCACCCCCAGGGAGGGAGACCCAGTACTTC. This translates into CASSPPPGRETQYF.

The chain employs TRBV5-1 and TRBJ2-5; no clear D. The V end was cut by 4 bases, the J end by 0 bases, with 13 bases between. CDR1 and CDR2 (germline): SGHRS, YFSETQ. The CDR3 contains 15 residues. CDR3 amino acids: CASSPRLADQETQYF. As DNA, the CDR3 is TGCGCCAGCAGCCCCCGGTTGGCGGACCAAGAGACCCAGTACTTC.

The chain couples TRBV27 to TRBJ1-6; 8 nucleotides agree with TRBD1. This CDR3 has 14 residues. V shed 6 bases and J 6 bases; nucleotides not matched to a gene: 4. Germline V gives CDR1 MNHEY, CDR2 SMNVEV (reference sequence). The chain's CDR3 is CASRLQGGNSPLHF. DNA of the CDR3: TGTGCCAGCAGATTACAGGGGGGTAATTCACCCCTCCACTTT.

V usage is TRBV14 and J usage is TRBJ2-1; 9 positions agree with TRBD2. The CDR3 sequence is 15 residues long. V dropped 1 base and J dropped 6; count of bases not matched to a gene: 4. Germline V gene data show CDR1 as SGHDN and CDR2 as FVKESK. The CDR3 nucleotides read TGTGCCAGCAGCCAAGGCGCGGGAGGGATCAATGAGCAGTTCTTC. This gives the protein CASSQGAGGINEQFF.

The rearrangement joins TRBV15 to TRBJ2-3; TRBD1 might be the D (6 bases). The germline V gene has CDR1 LNHNV and CDR2 YYDKDF (reference sequence). CDR3 size: 14 residues. V was pared by 1 base and J by 5 bases, with 10 bases between. The DNA for the CDR3 is TGTGCCACCAGCAGAGCTGGGGGCCGAGATACGCAGTATTTT. Residues: CATSRAGGRDTQYF.

The rearrangement uses TRBV5-1 and TRBJ2-1; possible D gene TRBD2, 5 bases. The ends were cut back, 0 bases at V and 10 bases at J, with 11 bases in the middle. Per the germline V gene, CDR1 is SGHRS and CDR2 is YFSETQ. This CDR3 comprises 13 residues. CDR3 nucleotide sequence: TGCGCCAGCAGCTTGGTTTTGGCGGGCGAGCAGTTCTTC. Protein: CASSLVLAGEQFF.

This sequence joins TRBV10-2 and TRBJ2-3; tentative D call: TRBD1 (7 bases). CDR3 length equals 14 residues. Per germline, CDR1 WSHSY and CDR2 SAAADI. Deletions cut 10 bases from V and 2 bases from J, with 16 bases between. The CDR3 coding sequence is TGCGCCATCAACCAGGGGGGACTCACAGATACGCAGTATTTT. This translates into CAINQGGLTDTQYF.

The chain joins TRBV7-2 to TRBJ2-7, with TRBD2 identical over 10 bases. There are 14 residues in the CDR3. Trimming at V came to 3 bases and at J to 2 bases, leaving 1 base not matched to a gene. Germline values: CDR1 SGHTA, CDR2 FQGNSA. CDR3 bases: TGTGCCAGCAGCTTTAGCGGGAGGACCTACGAGCAGTACTTC. Translated, it gives CASSFSGRTYEQYF.

The sample holds a few counts of this clone. This chain links TRBV7-9 with TRBJ1-1; D ambiguous. CDR1 and CDR2 from the germline V gene are SEHNR and FQNEAQ (reference sequence). CDR3 size: 13 residues. V was clipped by 5 bases and J by 2 bases, with 9 bases between them. CDR3 DNA sequence: TGTGCCAGCAGCACCCACAGAAACACTGAAGCTTTCTTT. Amino acids: CASSTHRNTEAFF.

The chain couples TRBV3-1 (or the pseudogene TRBV3-2) to TRBJ1-2; D not resolved. CDR3 size: 12 residues. The germline V gene has CDR1 LGHDT and CDR2 YNNKEL (reference sequence). Trimming pared 4 bases from V and 5 bases from J, leaving 8 bases between. The CDR3 spells CASSRGLYGYTF. CDR3 coding DNA: TGTGCCAGCAGCCGAGGGTTGTATGGCTACACCTTC.

The chain combines TRBV2 with TRBJ2-3; possible D gene TRBD2, 5 bases. Trimming stripped 6 bases from V and 3 bases from J, with 13 bases between. Germline CDR1 SNHLY, CDR2 FYNNEI. The CDR3 has 14 residues. CDR3 nucleotides: TGTGCCAGCAGACCTCGGACTGGAACAGATACGCAGTATTTT. Translation: CASRPRTGTDTQYF.

The chain recombines TRBV27 with TRBJ2-7, with D hard to call. V lost 3 bases to trimming and J lost 3 bases, with 12 bases between them. The CDR3 totals 14 residues. CDR1 is MNHEY and CDR2 is SMNVEV in the germline V gene (reference sequence). CDR3 sequence (DNA): TGTGCCAGCAGTTTGGCAACCAACCACTACGAGCAGTACTTC. Amino acids: CASSLATNHYEQYF.

The chain employs TRBV6-5 and TRBJ2-3; 8 nucleotides line up with TRBD2. This CDR3 spans 15 amino acids. The V segment lost 8 bases and the J segment 3 bases; nucleotides outside the gene matches: 10. Germline V gene lookup returns CDR1 MNHEY and CDR2 SVGAGI. Here the CDR3 reads CASAGAGVRTDTQYF. DNA for the CDR3: TGTGCCAGCGCTGGAGCGGGAGTCAGGACAGATACGCAGTATTTT.

This clone was counted only a few times. The CDR3 is CASSPQGPGNTIYF. The CDR3 DNA is TGCGCCAGCAGCCCTCAGGGGCCTGGAAACACCATATATTTT. The genes are TRBV4-1 and TRBJ1-3; weak D call: TRBD1 (6 bases). The CDR3 totals 14 residues. Germline V gives CDR1 MGHRA, CDR2 YSYEKL. The V gene lost 4 bases and the J gene lost 2 bases, with 9 bases spanning the gap.

The J gene is TRBJ1-3, the V gene TRBV28; a weak D match, TRBD1 (5 bases). With 6 bases removed from V and 7 bases from J, the gap between germline ends came to 7 bases. The length of the CDR3 is 11 residues. Germline CDR1 reads MDHEN; CDR2 reads SYDVKM. The CDR3 spells CASSPGNTIYF. DNA of the CDR3: TGTGCCAGCAGCCCAGGGAACACCATATATTTT.

The sample holds one count of this clone. The rearrangement joins TRBV7-8 to TRBJ1-5, with D hard to call. This CDR3 has 15 residues. With 2 bases removed from V and 1 base from J, the gap between germline ends came to 9 bases. The V gene's germline CDR1 is SGHVS and CDR2 FQNEAQ. CDR3 sequence (DNA): TGTGCCAGCAGCTTAAGAGGGTACAGCAATCAGCCCCAGCATTTT. It codes for CASSLRGYSNQPQHF.

V is TRBV2 and J is TRBJ1-4, with D uncertain. Deletions cut 4 bases from V and 7 bases from J, with 10 bases between. Germline CDR1 SNHLY, CDR2 FYNNEI. The CDR3 sequence is 13 residues long. CDR3 sequence reads: CASSGGWGEKLFF. For the CDR3, the DNA is TGTGCCAGCAGTGGAGGGTGGGGTGAAAAACTGTTTTTT.

The chain is built from TRBV2 and TRBJ2-3, with D tentatively TRBD2 (5 bases). Per germline, CDR1 SNHLY and CDR2 FYNNEI. With 8 bases removed from V and 4 bases from J, the gap between germline ends came to 13 bases. The CDR3 totals 13 residues. The CDR3 loop reads CASVQRVADTQYF. DNA of the CDR3: TGTGCCAGCGTACAGAGGGTAGCAGATACGCAGTATTTT.

This rearrangement joins TRBV7-6 to TRBJ2-2, with 7 bases aligning to TRBD2. V lost 1 base to trimming and J lost 4 bases; unmatched junction nucleotides: 3. The germline gives CDR1 SGHVS, CDR2 FNYEAQ. This CDR3 contains 15 residues. CDR3 loop: CASSLGGRGTGELFF. The CDR3, as DNA: TGTGCCAGCAGCTTAGGCGGGAGAGGCACCGGGGAGCTGTTTTTT.

V gene TRBV28 combines with J gene TRBJ1-5; D perhaps matches TRBD1 (5 bases). The CDR3 consists of 16 residues. Trimming left V 1 base short and J 2 bases short, with 12 bases between. Germline V lookup: CDR1 MDHEN, CDR2 SYDVKM. This CDR3 reads CASSLFLGQGNQPQHF. The CDR3 DNA is TGTGCCAGCAGTTTATTTTTGGGGCAGGGCAATCAGCCCCAGCATTTT.

The CDR3 region is CASSLWLRVASLDNTGELFF. Written as DNA, the CDR3 is TGCGCCAGCAGCTTGTGGCTTCGGGTGGCCAGCCTCGATAACACCGGGGAGCTGTTTTTT. The V gene is TRBV5-1, the J gene TRBJ2-2; no reliable D call. The germline V gene has CDR1 SGHRS and CDR2 YFSETQ. The length of the CDR3 is 20 residues. The germline V and J ends were trimmed by 1 base and 2 bases, with 24 bases remaining between them.

The rearrangement joins TRBV4-1 to TRBJ2-5; 7 bases are shared with TRBD2. After removal of 6 bases from V and 5 bases from J, the junction contained 6 bases not matched to a gene. CDR1 MGHRA and CDR2 YSYEKL come from the germline V gene. This CDR3 contains 13 residues. The CDR3 loop reads CASRSGAGETQYF. The CDR3 DNA sequence: TGCGCCAGCAGGAGCGGGGCGGGGGAGACCCAGTACTTC.

The CDR3, as DNA: TGTGCCAGCAGCCCTCCTACAGGGGGCCGAGGGGAGCTGTTTTTT. This codes for CASSPPTGGRGELFF. This chain uses TRBV5-4 with TRBJ2-2; 9 bases are a match to TRBD1. Germline lookup yields CDR1 SGHNT and CDR2 YYREEE (reference sequence). The CDR3 sequence is 15 residues long. The V and J ends lost 4 bases and 8 bases, in that order; junction bases with no gene match: 9.

The chain employs TRBV6-6 and TRBJ2-2; tentatively, D is TRBD1 (6 bases). Germline CDR1 reads MNHNY; CDR2 reads SVGAGI (reference sequence). Trimming shortened V by 7 bases and J by 2 bases, and 8 bases separated the two germline ends. CDR3 length: 13 amino acids. CDR3 loop: CASKDSNTGELFF. The DNA of the CDR3 is TGTGCCAGCAAGGACAGTAACACCGGGGAGCTGTTTTTT.